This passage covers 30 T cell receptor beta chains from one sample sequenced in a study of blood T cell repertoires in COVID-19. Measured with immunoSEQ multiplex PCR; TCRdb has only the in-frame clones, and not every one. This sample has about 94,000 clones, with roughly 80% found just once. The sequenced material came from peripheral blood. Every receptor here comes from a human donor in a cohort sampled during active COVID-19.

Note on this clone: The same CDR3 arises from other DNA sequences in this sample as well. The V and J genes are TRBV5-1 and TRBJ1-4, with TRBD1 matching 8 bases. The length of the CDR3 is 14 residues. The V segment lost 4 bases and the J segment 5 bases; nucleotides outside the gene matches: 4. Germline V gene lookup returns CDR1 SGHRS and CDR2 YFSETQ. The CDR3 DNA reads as TGCGCCAGCAGCCGGACAGGGAAGAATGAAAAACTGTTTTTT. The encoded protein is CASSRTGKNEKLFF.

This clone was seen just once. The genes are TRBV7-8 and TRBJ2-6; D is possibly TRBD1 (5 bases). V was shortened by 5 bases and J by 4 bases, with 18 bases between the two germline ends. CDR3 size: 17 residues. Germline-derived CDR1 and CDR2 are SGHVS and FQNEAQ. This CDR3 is CASSRTQASLGANVLTF. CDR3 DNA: TGTGCCAGCAGCAGAACACAGGCTTCTCTGGGGGCCAACGTCCTGACTTTC.

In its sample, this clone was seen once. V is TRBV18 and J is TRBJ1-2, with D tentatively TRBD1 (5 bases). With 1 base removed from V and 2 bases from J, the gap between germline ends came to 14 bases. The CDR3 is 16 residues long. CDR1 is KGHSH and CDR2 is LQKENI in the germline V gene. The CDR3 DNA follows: TGTGCCAGCTCACCACGCGCATCGGGGGTCAACTATGGCTACACCTTC. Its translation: CASSPRASGVNYGYTF.

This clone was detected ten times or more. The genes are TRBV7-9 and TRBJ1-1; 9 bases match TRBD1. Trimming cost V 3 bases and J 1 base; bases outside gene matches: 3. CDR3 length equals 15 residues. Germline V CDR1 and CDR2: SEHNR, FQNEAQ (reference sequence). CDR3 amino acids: CASSLLTGGNTEAFF. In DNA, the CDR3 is TGTGCCAGCAGCTTGTTGACAGGGGGGAACACTGAAGCTTTCTTT.

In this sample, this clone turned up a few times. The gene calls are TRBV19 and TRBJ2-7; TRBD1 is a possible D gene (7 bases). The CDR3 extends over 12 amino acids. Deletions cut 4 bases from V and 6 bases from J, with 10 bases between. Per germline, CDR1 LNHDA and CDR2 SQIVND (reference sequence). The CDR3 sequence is CASSRQGGEQYF. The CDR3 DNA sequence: TGTGCCAGTAGTAGGCAGGGGGGCGAGCAGTACTTC. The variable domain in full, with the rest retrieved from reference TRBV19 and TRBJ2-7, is DGGITQSPKYLFRKEGQNVTLSCEQNLNHDAMYWYRQDPGQGLRLIYYSQIVNDFQKGDIAEGYSVSREKKESFPLTVTSAQKNPTAFYLCASSRQGGEQYFGPGTRLTVT.

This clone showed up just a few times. For the CDR3, the DNA is TGTGCCAGCAGTCCACAGATCCTCTCCTACGAGCAGTACTTC. Translating gives CASSPQILSYEQYF. The chain recombines TRBV6-6 with TRBJ2-7; D unresolved. This CDR3 region has 14 residues. Germline V gene lookup returns CDR1 MNHNY and CDR2 SVGAGI (reference sequence). The germline V and J ends were trimmed by 5 bases and 0 bases, with 11 bases remaining between them.

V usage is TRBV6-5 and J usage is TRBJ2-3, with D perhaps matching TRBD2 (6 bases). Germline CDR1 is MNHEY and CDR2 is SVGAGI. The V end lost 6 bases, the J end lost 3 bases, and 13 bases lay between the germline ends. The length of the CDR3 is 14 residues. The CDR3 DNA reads TGTGCCAGCAGACTAAGCGGGTGGACAGATACGCAGTATTTT. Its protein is CASRLSGWTDTQYF.

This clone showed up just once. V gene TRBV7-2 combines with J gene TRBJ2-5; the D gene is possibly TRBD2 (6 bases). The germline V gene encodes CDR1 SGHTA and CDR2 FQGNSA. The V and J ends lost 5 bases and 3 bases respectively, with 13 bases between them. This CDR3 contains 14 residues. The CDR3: CASSLLTREETQYF. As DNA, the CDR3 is TGTGCCAGCAGCCTACTGACTAGGGAAGAGACCCAGTACTTC. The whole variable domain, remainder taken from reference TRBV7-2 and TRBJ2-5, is GAGVSQSPSNKVTEKGKDVELRCDPISGHTALYWYRQSLGQGLEFLIYFQGNSAPDKSGLPSDRFSAERTGGSVSTLTIQRTQQEDSAVYLCASSLLTREETQYFGPGTRLLVL.

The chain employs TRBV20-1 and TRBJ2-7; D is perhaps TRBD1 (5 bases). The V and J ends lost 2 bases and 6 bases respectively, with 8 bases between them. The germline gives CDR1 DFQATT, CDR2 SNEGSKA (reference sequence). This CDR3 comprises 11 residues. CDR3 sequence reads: CSARWGFEQYF. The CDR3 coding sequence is TGCAGTGCTAGATGGGGCTTCGAGCAGTACTTC.

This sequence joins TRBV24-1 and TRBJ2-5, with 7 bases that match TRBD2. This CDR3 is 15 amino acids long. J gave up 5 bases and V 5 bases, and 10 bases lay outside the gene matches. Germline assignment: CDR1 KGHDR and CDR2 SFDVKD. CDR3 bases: TGTGCCACCAGTGGCGGCGGCGGGAGTATCGAGACCCAGTACTTC. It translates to CATSGGGGSIETQYF.

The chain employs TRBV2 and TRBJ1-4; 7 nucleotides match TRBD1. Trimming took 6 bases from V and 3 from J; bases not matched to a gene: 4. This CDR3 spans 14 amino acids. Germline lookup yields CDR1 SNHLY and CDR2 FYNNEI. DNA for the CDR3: TGTGCCAGCAGGAGAGGGACAGCTAATGAAAAACTGTTTTTT. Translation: CASRRGTANEKLFF.

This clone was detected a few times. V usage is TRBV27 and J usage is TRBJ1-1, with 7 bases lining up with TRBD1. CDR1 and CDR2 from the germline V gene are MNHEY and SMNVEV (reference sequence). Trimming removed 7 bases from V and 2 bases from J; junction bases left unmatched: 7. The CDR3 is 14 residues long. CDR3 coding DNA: TGTGCCAGCAATCGACAGGGCCCCAACACTGAAGCTTTCTTT. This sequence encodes CASNRQGPNTEAFF.

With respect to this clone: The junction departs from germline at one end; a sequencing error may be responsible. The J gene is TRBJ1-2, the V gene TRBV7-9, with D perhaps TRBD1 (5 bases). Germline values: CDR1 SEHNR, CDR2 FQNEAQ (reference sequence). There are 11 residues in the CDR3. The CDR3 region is CASSLGRGLAF. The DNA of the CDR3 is TGTGCCAGCAGCTTAGGGCGGGGACTGGCCTTC.

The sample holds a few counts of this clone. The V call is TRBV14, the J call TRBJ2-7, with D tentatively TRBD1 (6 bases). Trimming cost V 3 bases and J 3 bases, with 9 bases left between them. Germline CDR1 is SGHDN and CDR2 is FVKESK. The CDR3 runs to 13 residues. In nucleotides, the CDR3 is TGTGCCAGCAGCCACCGGGACAACTACGAGCAGTACTTC. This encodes CASSHRDNYEQYF.

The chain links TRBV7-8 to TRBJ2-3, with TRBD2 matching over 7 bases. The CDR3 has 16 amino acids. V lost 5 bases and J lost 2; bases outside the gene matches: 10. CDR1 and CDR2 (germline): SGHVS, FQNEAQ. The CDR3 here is CASSTGRAGYTDTQYF. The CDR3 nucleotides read TGTGCCAGCAGCACCGGGCGAGCGGGATACACAGATACGCAGTATTTT. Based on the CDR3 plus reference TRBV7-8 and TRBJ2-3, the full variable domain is GAGVSQSPRYKVAKRGQDVALRCDPISGHVSLFWYQQALGQGPEFLTYFQNEAQLDKSGLPSDRFFAERPEGSVSTLKIQRTQQEDSAVYLCASSTGRAGYTDTQYFGPGTRLTVL.

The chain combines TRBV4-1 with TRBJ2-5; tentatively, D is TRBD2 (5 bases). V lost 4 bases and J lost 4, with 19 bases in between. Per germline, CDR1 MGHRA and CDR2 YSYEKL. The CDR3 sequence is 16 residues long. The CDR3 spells CASSLGQAVRVETQYF. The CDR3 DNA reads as TGCGCCAGCAGCCTAGGTCAAGCGGTTCGAGTAGAGACCCAGTACTTC.

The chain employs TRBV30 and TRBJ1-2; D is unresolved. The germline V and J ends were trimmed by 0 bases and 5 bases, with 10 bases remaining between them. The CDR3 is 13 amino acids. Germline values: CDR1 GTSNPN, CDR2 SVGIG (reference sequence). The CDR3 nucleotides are TGTGCCTGGAGTGTAGCGGGGATGTATGGCTACACCTTC. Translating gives CAWSVAGMYGYTF.

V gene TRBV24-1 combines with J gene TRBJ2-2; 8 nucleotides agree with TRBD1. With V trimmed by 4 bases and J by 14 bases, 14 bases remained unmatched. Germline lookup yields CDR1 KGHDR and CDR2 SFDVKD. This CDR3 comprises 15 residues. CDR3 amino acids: CATSDPGTGPSRLFF. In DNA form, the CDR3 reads TGTGCCACCAGTGACCCCGGGACAGGACCCTCGAGACTGTTTTTT.

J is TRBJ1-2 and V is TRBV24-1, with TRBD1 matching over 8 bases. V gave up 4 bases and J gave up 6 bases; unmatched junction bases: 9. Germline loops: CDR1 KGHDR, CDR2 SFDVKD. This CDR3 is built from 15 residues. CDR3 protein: CATSDPGQGVHGYTF. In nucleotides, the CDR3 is TGTGCCACCAGTGACCCAGGACAGGGAGTTCATGGCTACACCTTC.

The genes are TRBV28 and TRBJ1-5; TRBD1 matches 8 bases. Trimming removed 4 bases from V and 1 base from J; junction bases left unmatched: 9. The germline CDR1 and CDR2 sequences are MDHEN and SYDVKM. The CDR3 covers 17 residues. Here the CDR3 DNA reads TGTGCCAGCAGTTCCCCACAGGGGGTGGGGAGCAATCAGCCCCAGCATTTT. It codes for CASSSPQGVGSNQPQHF.

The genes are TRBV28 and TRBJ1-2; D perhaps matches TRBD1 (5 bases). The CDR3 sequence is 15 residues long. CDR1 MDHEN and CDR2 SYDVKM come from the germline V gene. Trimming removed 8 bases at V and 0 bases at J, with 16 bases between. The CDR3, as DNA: TGTGCCAGCCTCGGCCGGGGGAACCCTAACTATGGCTACACCTTC. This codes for CASLGRGNPNYGYTF.

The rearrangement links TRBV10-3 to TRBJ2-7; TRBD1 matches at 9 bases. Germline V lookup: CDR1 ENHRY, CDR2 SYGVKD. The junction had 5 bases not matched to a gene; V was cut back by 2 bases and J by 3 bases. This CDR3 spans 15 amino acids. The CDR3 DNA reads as TGTGCCATCAGTGAGCAGACAGGGGGTGGCTACGAGCAGTACTTC. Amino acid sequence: CAISEQTGGGYEQYF.

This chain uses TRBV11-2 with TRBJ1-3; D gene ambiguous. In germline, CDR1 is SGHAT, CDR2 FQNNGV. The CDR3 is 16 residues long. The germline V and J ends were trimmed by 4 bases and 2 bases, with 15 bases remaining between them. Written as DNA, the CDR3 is TGTGCCAGCAGCTCCCAACGGCCCGGGGCTGGAAACACCATATATTTT. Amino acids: CASSSQRPGAGNTIYF.

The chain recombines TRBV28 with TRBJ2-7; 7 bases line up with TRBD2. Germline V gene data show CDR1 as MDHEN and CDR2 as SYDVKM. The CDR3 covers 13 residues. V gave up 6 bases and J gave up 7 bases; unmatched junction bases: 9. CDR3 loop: CASRSGTPGEQYF. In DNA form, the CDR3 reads TGTGCCAGCAGAAGCGGGACCCCTGGGGAGCAGTACTTC.

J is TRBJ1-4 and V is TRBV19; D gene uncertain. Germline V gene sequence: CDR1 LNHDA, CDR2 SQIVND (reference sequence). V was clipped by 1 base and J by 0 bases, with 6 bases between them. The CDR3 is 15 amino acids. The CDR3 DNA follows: TGTGCCAGTAGTATAGGCGGGGCAACTAATGAAAAACTGTTTTTT. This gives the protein CASSIGGATNEKLFF.

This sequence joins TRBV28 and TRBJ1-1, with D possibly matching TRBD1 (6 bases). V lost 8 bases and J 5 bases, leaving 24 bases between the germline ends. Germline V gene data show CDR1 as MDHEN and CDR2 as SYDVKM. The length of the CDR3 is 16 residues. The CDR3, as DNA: TGTGCCAGCGATACAGAGATAGGCAGGGGTACTACTGAAGCTTTCTTT. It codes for CASDTEIGRGTTEAFF.

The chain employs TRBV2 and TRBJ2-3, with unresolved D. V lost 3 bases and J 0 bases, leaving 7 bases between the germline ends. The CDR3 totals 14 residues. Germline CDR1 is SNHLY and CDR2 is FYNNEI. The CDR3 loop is CASSDLLSTDTQYF. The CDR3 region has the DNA TGTGCCAGCAGTGATCTCCTTAGCACAGATACGCAGTATTTT. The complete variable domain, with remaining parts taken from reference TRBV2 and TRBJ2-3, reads EPEVTQTPSHQVTQMGQEVILRCVPISNHLYFYWYRQILGQKVEFLVSFYNNEISEKSEIFDDQFSVERPDGSNFTLKIRSTKLEDSAMYFCASSDLLSTDTQYFGPGTRLTVL.

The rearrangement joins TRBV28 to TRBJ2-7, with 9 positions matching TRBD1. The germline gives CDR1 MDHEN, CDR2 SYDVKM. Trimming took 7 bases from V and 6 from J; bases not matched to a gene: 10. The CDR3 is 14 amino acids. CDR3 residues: CASTWTGAPLEQYF. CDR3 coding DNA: TGTGCCAGCACCTGGACAGGGGCCCCCCTCGAGCAGTACTTC.

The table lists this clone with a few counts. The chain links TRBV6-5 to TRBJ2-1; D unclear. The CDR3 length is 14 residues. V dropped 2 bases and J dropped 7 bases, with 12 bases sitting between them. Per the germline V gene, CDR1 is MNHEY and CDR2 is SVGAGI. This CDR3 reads CASSYPGVVNEQFF. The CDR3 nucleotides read TGTGCCAGCAGTTACCCGGGTGTCGTTAATGAGCAGTTCTTC.

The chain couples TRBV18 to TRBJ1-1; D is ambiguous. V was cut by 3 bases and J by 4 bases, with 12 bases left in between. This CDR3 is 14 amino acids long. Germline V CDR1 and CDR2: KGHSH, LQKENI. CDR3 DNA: TGTGCCAGCTCACCGACCGGGGTGGGCACTGAAGCTTTCTTT. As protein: CASSPTGVGTEAFF.